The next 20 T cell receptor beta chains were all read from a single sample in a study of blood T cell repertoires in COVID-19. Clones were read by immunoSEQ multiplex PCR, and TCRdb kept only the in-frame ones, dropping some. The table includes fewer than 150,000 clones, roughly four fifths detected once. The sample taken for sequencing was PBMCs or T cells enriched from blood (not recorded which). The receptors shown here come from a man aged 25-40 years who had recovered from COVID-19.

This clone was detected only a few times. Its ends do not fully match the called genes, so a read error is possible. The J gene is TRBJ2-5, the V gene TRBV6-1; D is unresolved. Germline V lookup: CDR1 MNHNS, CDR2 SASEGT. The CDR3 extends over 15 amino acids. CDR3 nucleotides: TGTGCCAGCTGTGACCTAAGCCTGCTACAAGAGACCCAGTACTTC. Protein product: CASCDLSLLQETQYF.

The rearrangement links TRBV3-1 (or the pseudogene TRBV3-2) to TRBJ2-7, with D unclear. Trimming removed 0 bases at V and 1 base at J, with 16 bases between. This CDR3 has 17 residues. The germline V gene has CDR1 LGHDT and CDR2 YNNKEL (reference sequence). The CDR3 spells CASSQEGPGLVSYEQYF. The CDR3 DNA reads TGTGCCAGCAGCCAAGAAGGTCCGGGTCTAGTATCCTACGAGCAGTACTTC.

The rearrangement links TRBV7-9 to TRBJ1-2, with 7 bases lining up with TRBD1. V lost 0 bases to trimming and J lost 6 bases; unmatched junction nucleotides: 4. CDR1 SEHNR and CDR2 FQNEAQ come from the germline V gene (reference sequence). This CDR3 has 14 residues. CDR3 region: CASSLAEGADGYTF. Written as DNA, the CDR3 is TGTGCCAGCAGCTTAGCCGAGGGGGCCGATGGCTACACCTTC.

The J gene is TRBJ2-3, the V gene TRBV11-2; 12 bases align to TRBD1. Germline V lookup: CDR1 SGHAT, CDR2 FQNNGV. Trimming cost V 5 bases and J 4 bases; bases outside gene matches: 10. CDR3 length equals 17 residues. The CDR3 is CASSIRDRGRPADTQYF. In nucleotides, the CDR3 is TGTGCCAGCAGCATCCGGGACAGGGGGCGCCCCGCAGATACGCAGTATTTT.

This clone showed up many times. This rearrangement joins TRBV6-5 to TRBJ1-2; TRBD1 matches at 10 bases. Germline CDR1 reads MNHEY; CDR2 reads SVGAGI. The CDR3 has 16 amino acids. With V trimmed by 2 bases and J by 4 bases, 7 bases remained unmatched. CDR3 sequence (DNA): TGTGCCAGCAGTTACGCCCGGACAGGGGGTGGCTATGGCTACACCTTC. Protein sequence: CASSYARTGGGYGYTF.

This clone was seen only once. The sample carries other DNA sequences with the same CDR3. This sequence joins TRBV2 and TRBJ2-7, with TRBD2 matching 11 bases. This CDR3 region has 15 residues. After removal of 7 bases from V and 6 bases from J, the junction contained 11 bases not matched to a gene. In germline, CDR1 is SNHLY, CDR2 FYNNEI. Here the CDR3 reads CASKGLADWGGEQYF. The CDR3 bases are TGTGCCAGCAAGGGACTAGCGGATTGGGGGGGCGAGCAGTACTTC.

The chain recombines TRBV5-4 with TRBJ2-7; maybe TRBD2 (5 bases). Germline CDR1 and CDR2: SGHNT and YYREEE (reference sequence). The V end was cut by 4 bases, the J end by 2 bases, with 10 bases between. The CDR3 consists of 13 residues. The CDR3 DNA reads TGTGCCAGCAGCCCAGCCGGGACCTACGAGCAGTACTTC. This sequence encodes CASSPAGTYEQYF.

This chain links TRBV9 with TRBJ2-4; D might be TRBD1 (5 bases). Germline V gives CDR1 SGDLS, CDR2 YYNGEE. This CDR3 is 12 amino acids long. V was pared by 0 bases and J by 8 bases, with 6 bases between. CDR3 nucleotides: TGTGCCAGCAGCGTAGAGGGGCACATTCAGTACTTC. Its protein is CASSVEGHIQYF.

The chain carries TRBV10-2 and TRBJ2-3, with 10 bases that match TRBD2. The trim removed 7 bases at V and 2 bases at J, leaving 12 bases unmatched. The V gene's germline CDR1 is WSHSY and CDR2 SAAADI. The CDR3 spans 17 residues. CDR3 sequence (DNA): TGCGCCAGCACACTCAGGACTAGCGGATTACTCACAGATACGCAGTATTTT. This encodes CASTLRTSGLLTDTQYF.

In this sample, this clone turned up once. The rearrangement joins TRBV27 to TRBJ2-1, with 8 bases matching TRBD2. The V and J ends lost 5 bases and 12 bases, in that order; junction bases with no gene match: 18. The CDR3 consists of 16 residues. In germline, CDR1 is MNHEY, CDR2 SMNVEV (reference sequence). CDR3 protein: CASSKFSGDGNVGQFF. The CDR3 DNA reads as TGTGCCAGCAGTAAATTTAGCGGGGACGGAAATGTCGGGCAGTTCTTC.

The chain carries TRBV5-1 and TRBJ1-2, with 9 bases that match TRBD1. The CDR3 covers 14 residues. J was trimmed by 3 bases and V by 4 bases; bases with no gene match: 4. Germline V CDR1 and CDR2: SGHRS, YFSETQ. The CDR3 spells CASSGTGSDYGYTF. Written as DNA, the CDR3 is TGCGCCAGCAGCGGGACAGGGTCCGACTATGGCTACACCTTC.

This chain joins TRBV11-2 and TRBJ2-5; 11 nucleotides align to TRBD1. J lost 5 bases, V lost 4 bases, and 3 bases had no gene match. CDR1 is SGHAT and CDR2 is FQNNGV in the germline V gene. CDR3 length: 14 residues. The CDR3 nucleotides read TGTGCCAGCAGCTCTCGGACAGGGGGCGAGACCCAGTACTTC. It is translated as CASSSRTGGETQYF.

CDR3 region: CASSRRLAGGQETQYF. CDR3 sequence (DNA): TGTGCCAGCAGCCGACGACTAGCGGGGGGTCAGGAGACCCAGTACTTC. The rearrangement joins TRBV7-9 to TRBJ2-5, with 13 positions matching TRBD2. The CDR3 has 16 amino acids. The germline V gene encodes CDR1 SEHNR and CDR2 FQNEAQ (reference sequence). After removal of 5 bases from V and 5 bases from J, the junction contained 8 bases not matched to a gene.

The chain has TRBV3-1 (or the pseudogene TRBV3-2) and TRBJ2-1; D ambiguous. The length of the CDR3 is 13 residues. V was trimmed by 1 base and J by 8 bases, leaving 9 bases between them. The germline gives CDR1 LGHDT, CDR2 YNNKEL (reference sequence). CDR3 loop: CASSQAGWDEQFF. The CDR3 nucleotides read TGTGCCAGCAGCCAAGCGGGTTGGGATGAGCAGTTCTTC.

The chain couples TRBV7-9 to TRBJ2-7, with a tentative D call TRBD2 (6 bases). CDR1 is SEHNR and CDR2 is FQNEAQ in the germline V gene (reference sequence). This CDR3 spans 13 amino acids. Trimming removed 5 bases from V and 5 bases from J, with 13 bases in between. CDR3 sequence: CASSPGLTDEQYF. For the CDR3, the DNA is TGTGCCAGCAGCCCAGGACTAACCGACGAGCAGTACTTC. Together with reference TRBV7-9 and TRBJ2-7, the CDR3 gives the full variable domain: DTGVSQNPRHKITKRGQNVTFRCDPISEHNRLYWYRQTLGQGPEFLTYFQNEAQLEKSRLLSDRFSAERPKGSFSTLEIQRTEQGDSAMYLCASSPGLTDEQYFGPGTRLTVT.

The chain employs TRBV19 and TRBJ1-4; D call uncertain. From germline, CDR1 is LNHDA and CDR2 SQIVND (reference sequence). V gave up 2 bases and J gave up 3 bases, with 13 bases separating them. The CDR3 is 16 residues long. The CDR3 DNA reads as TGTGCCAGTAGTATAATCGCTGGGCAGTCTAATGAAAAACTGTTTTTT. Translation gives CASSIIAGQSNEKLFF.

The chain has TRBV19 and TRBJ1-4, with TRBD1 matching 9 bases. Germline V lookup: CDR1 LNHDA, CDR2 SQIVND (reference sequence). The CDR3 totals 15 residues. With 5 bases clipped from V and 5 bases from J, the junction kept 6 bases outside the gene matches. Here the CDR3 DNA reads TGTGCCAGTAGTGTATCCGGGACAGGGAATGAAAAACTGTTTTTT. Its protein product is CASSVSGTGNEKLFF.

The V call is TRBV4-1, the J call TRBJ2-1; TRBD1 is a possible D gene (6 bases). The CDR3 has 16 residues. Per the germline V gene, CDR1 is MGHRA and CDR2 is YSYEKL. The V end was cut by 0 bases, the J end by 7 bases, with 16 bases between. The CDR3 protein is CASSQETARRGNEQFF. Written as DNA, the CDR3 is TGCGCCAGCAGCCAAGAAACCGCTAGAAGGGGGAATGAGCAGTTCTTC.

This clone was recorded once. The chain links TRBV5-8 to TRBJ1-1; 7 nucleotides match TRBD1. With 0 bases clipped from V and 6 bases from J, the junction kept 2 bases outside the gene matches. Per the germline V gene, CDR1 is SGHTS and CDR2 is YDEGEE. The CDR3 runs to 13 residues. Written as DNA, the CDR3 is TGTGCCAGCAGCTTGGCCAGGGGGGCTGAAGCTTTCTTT. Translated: CASSLARGAEAFF. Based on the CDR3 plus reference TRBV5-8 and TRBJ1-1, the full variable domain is EAGVTQSPTHLIKTRGQQATLRCSPISGHTSVYWYQQALGLGLQFLLWYDEGEERNRGNFPPRFSGRQFPNYSSELNVNALELEDSALYLCASSLARGAEAFFGQGTRLTVV.

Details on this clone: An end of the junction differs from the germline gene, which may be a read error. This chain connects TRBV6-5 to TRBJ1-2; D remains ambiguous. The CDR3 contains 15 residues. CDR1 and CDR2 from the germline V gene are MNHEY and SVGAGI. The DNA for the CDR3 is TGTGCCAGCAGCTACTCAACTAGTGGGAACTATGGCTACACCTTC. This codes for CASSYSTSGNYGYTF.